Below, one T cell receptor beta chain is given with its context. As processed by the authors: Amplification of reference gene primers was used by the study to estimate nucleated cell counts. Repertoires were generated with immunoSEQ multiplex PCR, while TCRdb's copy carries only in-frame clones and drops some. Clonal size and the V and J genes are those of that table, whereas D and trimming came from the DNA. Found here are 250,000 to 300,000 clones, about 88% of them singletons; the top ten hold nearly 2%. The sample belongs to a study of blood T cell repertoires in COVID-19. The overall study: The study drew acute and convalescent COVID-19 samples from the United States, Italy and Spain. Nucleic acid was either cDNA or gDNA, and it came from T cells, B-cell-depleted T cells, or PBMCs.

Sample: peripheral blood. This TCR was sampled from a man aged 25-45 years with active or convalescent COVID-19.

CDR3 protein: CSAPNEGVADGYTF. CDR3 sequence (DNA): TGCAGCGCCCCGAATGAGGGAGTCGCGGATGGCTACACCTTC. The rearrangement uses TRBV29-1 and TRBJ1-2; unclear D gene. This CDR3 spans 14 amino acids. Germline loops: CDR1 SQVTM, CDR2 ANQGSEA. Deletions cut 7 bases from V and 6 bases from J, with 21 bases between.